A single sample is the source of the 9 T cell receptor beta chains below, sequenced in a study of control samples from healthy donors and cancer patients (dated by TCRdb to 2020 to 2021). Library preparation was by the immunoSEQ multiplex PCR assay. Sourced from immuneACCESS, this table was stored by TCRdb with only in-frame sequences that have V and J called. A share of the clones is absent; for the studies checked, an unresolved V gene accounts for under half, and the remainder has no known explanation. Within this sample are 150,000 to 200,000 clones, with roughly nine tenths of them counted one time only. Over 1.1% of the sample comes from the top ten. The sample consisted of blood. The receptors come from a man in his thirties or forties in good health.

This sequence joins TRBV24-1 and TRBJ1-2; 7 bases map to TRBD1. The V segment lost 4 bases and the J segment 5 bases; nucleotides outside the gene matches: 6. Germline CDR1 KGHDR, CDR2 SFDVKD. This CDR3 spans 14 amino acids. This CDR3 reads CATSDPGTDYGYTF. DNA for the CDR3: TGTGCCACCAGTGACCCTGGGACAGATTATGGCTACACCTTC.

The rearrangement uses TRBV5-1 and TRBJ1-4; D is perhaps TRBD1 (6 bases). This CDR3 comprises 15 residues. Looked up from germline, CDR1 is SGHRS and CDR2 is YFSETQ. V was clipped by 5 bases and J by 3 bases, with 14 bases between them. This chain's CDR3 is CASRANRVPNEKLFF. The CDR3 DNA is TGCGCCAGCAGGGCTAACAGGGTACCTAATGAAAAACTGTTTTTT.

V gene TRBV12-3 or TRBV12-4 combines with J gene TRBJ1-2, with unresolved D. Trimming removed 2 bases from V and 7 bases from J, with 8 bases in between. This CDR3 has 12 amino acids. The CDR3 DNA sequence: TGTGCCAGCAGTTTACCCGGTCGTGGCTACACCTTC. As protein: CASSLPGRGYTF.

The chain joins TRBV7-3 to TRBJ1-6; no definite D call. The CDR3 sequence is 14 residues long. V was pared by 3 bases and J by 3 bases, with 6 bases between. The germline gives CDR1 SGHTA, CDR2 FQGTGA. CDR3 sequence: CASSLGVYNSPLHF. For the CDR3, the DNA is TGTGCCAGCAGCTTGGGCGTCTATAATTCACCCCTCCACTTT.

The J gene is TRBJ2-5, the V gene TRBV24-1, with D maybe TRBD2 (5 bases). Trimming cost V 5 bases and J 4 bases, with 16 bases left between them. There are 15 residues in the CDR3. The germline V gene has CDR1 KGHDR and CDR2 SFDVKD. The CDR3 loop is CATSAPRGAGETQYF. The CDR3 bases are TGTGCCACCAGTGCTCCCCGGGGTGCGGGAGAGACCCAGTACTTC.

The chain carries TRBV19 and TRBJ1-1, with 8 bases that match TRBD1. V lost 1 base, J lost 6 bases, and 7 bases stayed unmatched. Germline values: CDR1 LNHDA, CDR2 SQIVND (reference sequence). This CDR3 has 15 amino acids. CDR3 amino acids: CASSIGDRGFSEAFF. CDR3 DNA: TGTGCCAGTAGTATAGGTGACAGGGGATTTTCTGAAGCTTTCTTT.

The chain carries TRBV27 and TRBJ1-5; D not resolved. Germline V gives CDR1 MNHEY, CDR2 SMNVEV (reference sequence). The V gene lost 6 bases and the J gene lost 2 bases, with 8 bases spanning the gap. There are 13 residues in the CDR3. Here the CDR3 reads CASSRTGNQPQHF. CDR3 sequence (DNA): TGTGCCAGCAGCCGTACGGGCAATCAGCCCCAGCATTTT.

The chain links TRBV30 to TRBJ2-3; D unresolved. V dropped 3 bases and J dropped 2 bases, with 15 bases sitting between them. Germline CDR1 is GTSNPN and CDR2 is SVGIG (reference sequence). The CDR3 spans 15 residues. In nucleotides, the CDR3 is TGTGCCTGGAGGTCGTTTGCGAGTGACACAGATACGCAGTATTTT. Encoded protein: CAWRSFASDTDTQYF. The whole variable domain, filled in from reference TRBV30 and TRBJ2-3, reads SQTIHQWPATLVQPVGSPLSLECTVEGTSNPNLYWYRQAAGRGLQLLFYSVGIGQISSEVPQNLSASRPQDRQFILSSKKLLLSDSGFYLCAWRSFASDTDTQYFGPGTRLTVL.

The chain is built from TRBV9 and TRBJ1-2; TRBD1 matches at 9 bases. The CDR3 is 15 residues long. V shed 3 bases, J shed 4 bases, and the junction held 7 bases outside the gene matches. The germline V gene has CDR1 SGDLS and CDR2 YYNGEE. CDR3 sequence: CASSAWTGEIYGYTF. The CDR3 nucleotides read TGTGCCAGCAGCGCCTGGACAGGGGAAATCTATGGCTACACCTTC. Complete variable domain (other parts from reference TRBV9 and TRBJ1-2): DSGVTQTPKHLITATGQRVTLRCSPRSGDLSVYWYQQSLDQGLQFLIQYYNGEERAKGNILERFSAQQFPDLHSELNLSSLELGDSALYFCASSAWTGEIYGYTFGSGTRLTVV.